Listed here are 19 T cell receptor beta chains from one sample, sequenced in a study of T-cell memory formation after mild COVID-19. One entry per CDR3 protein results from TCRdb running MiXCR on the 5' RACE reads. The table shows about 210,000 distinct CDR3 sequences, with around 30% occurring only once. Sequencing used PBMCs or a T cell subset sorted from them (not recorded which). Receptors originate from an adult woman who had mild COVID-19 (a few samples of this study predate the infection). Cell type and time point are not known.

The genes are TRBV5-4 and TRBJ2-1; D is uncertain. This CDR3 has 13 residues. V was clipped by 0 bases and J by 7 bases, with 8 bases between them. Germline lookup yields CDR1 SGHNT and CDR2 YYREEE (reference sequence). The CDR3 loop reads CASSLGPKNEQFF. CDR3 DNA sequence: TGTGCCAGCAGCTTGGGGCCTAAGAATGAGCAGTTCTTC.

The V call is TRBV7-3, the J call TRBJ1-1; D is ambiguous. From germline, CDR1 is SGHTA and CDR2 FQGTGA. The CDR3 is 14 amino acids. V was clipped by 5 bases and J by 4 bases, with 14 bases between them. The CDR3 spells CASSPVGVATEAFF. The CDR3 DNA reads as TGTGCCAGCAGCCCCGTCGGGGTGGCCACTGAAGCTTTCTTT.

This clonotype was observed a few times. V and J are TRBV5-5 and TRBJ2-3, with a possible D match to TRBD1 (5 bases). Between the trimmed V and J ends, which lost 3 bases and 2 bases, there was a span of 10 bases. Germline V gene sequence: CDR1 SGHKS, CDR2 YYEKEE (reference sequence). The CDR3 runs to 14 residues. DNA of the CDR3: TGTGCCAGCAGCTGGACAAAGCCCACAGATACGCAGTATTTT. It encodes CASSWTKPTDTQYF.

The rearrangement joins TRBV5-1 to TRBJ2-1; no clear D. V lost 0 bases to trimming and J lost 10 bases, with 11 bases between them. This CDR3 region has 13 residues. Per germline, CDR1 SGHRS and CDR2 YFSETQ. Here the CDR3 reads CASSLDTGWEQFF. CDR3 bases: TGCGCCAGCAGCTTGGATACTGGGTGGGAGCAGTTCTTC.

This clonotype appeared a few times. V and J are TRBV7-9 and TRBJ2-1; TRBD2 might be the D (6 bases). The CDR3 totals 14 residues. V was trimmed by 5 bases and J by 9 bases, leaving 17 bases between them. Germline-derived CDR1 and CDR2 are SEHNR and FQNEAQ (reference sequence). The CDR3 loop is CASSRDFRESEQFF. The CDR3 DNA reads TGTGCCAGCAGCCGGGATTTCCGGGAGAGTGAGCAGTTCTTC.

This clonotype was seen a few times. V usage is TRBV7-8 and J usage is TRBJ2-2; D is perhaps TRBD1 (6 bases). The V gene lost 1 base and the J gene lost 5 bases, with 14 bases spanning the gap. From germline, CDR1 is SGHVS and CDR2 FQNEAQ. There are 16 residues in the CDR3. This chain's CDR3 is CASSLVGASGTGELFF. CDR3 nucleotide sequence: TGTGCCAGCAGCTTAGTGGGGGCTTCCGGAACCGGGGAGCTGTTTTTT.

This clonotype has just a few counts. This sequence joins TRBV24-1 and TRBJ2-1; D remains ambiguous. Germline CDR1 reads KGHDR; CDR2 reads SFDVKD. The CDR3 length is 15 residues. V lost 1 base and J 4 bases, leaving 10 bases between the germline ends. CDR3 bases: TGTGCCACCAGTGATTTCGACGGCCCTTACAATGAGCAGTTCTTC. This encodes CATSDFDGPYNEQFF.

The genes are TRBV7-2 and TRBJ2-1; 7 bases are shared with TRBD1. The CDR3 runs to 15 residues. Germline V gives CDR1 SGHTA, CDR2 FQGNSA. J gave up 4 bases and V 2 bases, and 5 bases lay outside the gene matches. The CDR3 DNA is TGTGCCAGCAGCTTAACCGGACAGGAATACAATGAGCAGTTCTTC. It is translated as CASSLTGQEYNEQFF.

This clonotype was counted between two and nine times. The chain is built from TRBV24-1 and TRBJ2-7; D remains unclear. Germline V CDR1 and CDR2: KGHDR, SFDVKD. CDR3 length equals 13 residues. The V gene lost 0 bases and the J gene lost 6 bases, with 8 bases spanning the gap. The CDR3 sequence is CATSDLRNGEQYF. The CDR3 region has the DNA TGTGCCACCAGTGATTTGCGGAATGGCGAGCAGTACTTC.

In its sample, this clonotype was seen a few times. This sequence joins TRBV14 and TRBJ1-1, with D uncertain. The CDR3 consists of 16 residues. The germline gives CDR1 SGHDN, CDR2 FVKESK. The V end was cut by 0 bases, the J end by 0 bases, with 11 bases between. The DNA of the CDR3 is TGTGCCAGCAGCCAAGATCTGGGCAGTTTGAACACTGAAGCTTTCTTT. Translating gives CASSQDLGSLNTEAFF.

The genes are TRBV5-1 and TRBJ1-2; D is perhaps TRBD1 (6 bases). This CDR3 comprises 12 residues. Germline lookup yields CDR1 SGHRS and CDR2 YFSETQ. Trimming took off 4 bases at V and 4 bases at J, with 8 bases between the two ends. CDR3 loop: CASSADSYGYTF. The CDR3 region has the DNA TGCGCCAGCAGCGCGGACAGCTATGGCTACACCTTC.

V is TRBV4-1 and J is TRBJ2-7, with D perhaps matching TRBD1 (5 bases). Germline loops: CDR1 MGHRA, CDR2 YSYEKL. This CDR3 is 15 amino acids long. The V end was cut by 0 bases, the J end by 3 bases, with 12 bases between. CDR3: CASSQDRVGLYEQYF. The CDR3 DNA reads TGCGCCAGCAGCCAAGACAGAGTGGGGCTCTACGAGCAGTACTTC.

The J gene is TRBJ1-1, the V gene TRBV5-6, with D tentatively TRBD1 (5 bases). The CDR3 spans 14 residues. Trimming cost V 1 base and J 10 bases, with 17 bases left between them. The germline CDR1 and CDR2 sequences are SGHDT and YYEEEE. As DNA, the CDR3 is TGTGCCAGCAGCTTGTCAGGGCCCGGTTTTGGAGCTTTCTTT. Protein product: CASSLSGPGFGAFF.

The rearrangement joins TRBV29-1 to TRBJ2-1, with 13 bases matching TRBD2. CDR1 SQVTM and CDR2 ANQGSEA come from the germline V gene. Unmatched junction bases numbered 3, after V lost 3 bases and J lost 4 bases. This CDR3 region has 15 residues. CDR3 in amino acids: CSVEKTSGRYNEQFF. DNA of the CDR3: TGCAGCGTTGAGAAGACTAGCGGGAGGTACAATGAGCAGTTCTTC.

This clonotype was observed a handful of times. This chain joins TRBV19 and TRBJ2-1; D may be TRBD1 (5 bases). The germline gives CDR1 LNHDA, CDR2 SQIVND (reference sequence). This CDR3 spans 12 amino acids. Trimming pared 3 bases from V and 7 bases from J, leaving 7 bases between. As DNA, the CDR3 is TGTGCCAGTAGTATTCGACAGAATGAGCAGTTCTTC. It yields the protein CASSIRQNEQFF.

The chain's CDR3 is CASSLVGQGISEQFF. The CDR3 region has the DNA TGTGCCAGCAGTTTAGTGGGACAGGGGATTAGTGAGCAGTTCTTC. The rearrangement uses TRBV12-3 or TRBV12-4 and TRBJ2-1, with 10 nucleotides matching TRBD1. Trimming at V came to 1 base and at J to 9 bases, leaving 6 bases not matched to a gene. The CDR3 runs to 15 residues.

The CDR3 bases are TGTGCCATCAGTGAGGGACTCTCTGGGGCCAACGTCCTGACTTTC. Amino acids: CAISEGLSGANVLTF. V gene TRBV10-3 combines with J gene TRBJ2-6; TRBD2 might be the D (5 bases). In germline, CDR1 is ENHRY, CDR2 SYGVKD. This CDR3 is 15 amino acids long. Trimming cost V 2 bases and J 0 bases, with 5 bases left between them.

The DNA of the CDR3 is TGCAGTGCTCAAAATAGCGGGGGGGCCTACGAGCAGTACTTC. It encodes CSAQNSGGAYEQYF. The V call is TRBV20-1, the J call TRBJ2-7; 11 nucleotides match TRBD2. The germline V gene has CDR1 DFQATT and CDR2 SNEGSKA (reference sequence). V shed 5 bases, J shed 2 bases, and the junction held 5 bases outside the gene matches. The CDR3 is 14 amino acids.

A word on this clonotype: The junction and the germline gene differ at one end; a read error may be behind it. The genes are TRBV7-9 and TRBJ1-6; 7 nucleotides match TRBD1. CDR1 is SEHNR and CDR2 is FQNEAQ in the germline V gene (reference sequence). The CDR3 is made up of 13 amino acids. The CDR3 DNA sequence: TGTGCCAGGCAAACGGACAGGAATTCACCCCCCCACTTT. This encodes CARQTDRNSPPHF.